This TCR beta chain is from a study of cytomegalovirus exposure and HLA in healthy donors. Study background: Caucasian-associated ancestry cluster membership applied to around 76% of approximately 400 genotyped donors.

Study-wide points: The dataset shows that most TCR sequences were rare, while some public TCRs occurred in many donors. Reportedly, fewer N-insertions than the approximately 680-donor mean appeared in an Asian-associated ancestry cluster in a later analysis.

PCR was performed using 60 Vbeta and 13 Jbeta primers. Sequencing used immunoSEQ multiplex PCR; TCRdb keeps in-frame clones, though not all of them. The sample contains about 150,000 clones, under 10% of which appear only once. Donors in the study were healthy people who gave bone marrow. This clone was seen a few times. Its antigen is not known. From germline, CDR1 is SNHLY and CDR2 FYNNEI. J lost 4 bases, V lost 1 base, and 9 bases had no gene match. CDR3 length: 16 amino acids. The clonotype comes from a woman between 40 and 55 years old in good health and CMV-seropositive. The V gene is TRBV2, the J gene TRBJ2-7; 8 bases map to TRBD2. The source material was PBMCs. The chain's CDR3 is CASSEGAGGLPYEQYF. The DNA of the CDR3 is TGTGCCAGCAGTGAAGGGGCGGGGGGCCTCCCTTACGAGCAGTACTTC.